These 16 T cell receptor beta chains were all obtained from the same sample, sequenced in a study of technical replicates of blood from four donors. Assay: immunoSEQ multiplex PCR; the TCRdb copy retains only in-frame clones and omits some. The table has around 85,000 clones, about 95% seen once. Input material: T cells isolated from PBMCs. The source of these receptors is a human donor in good health.

The chain combines TRBV7-6 with TRBJ2-3; 8 bases fit TRBD2. Germline V lookup: CDR1 SGHVS, CDR2 FNYEAQ. The CDR3 extends over 14 amino acids. V trimming: 3 bases; J trimming: 4 bases; junction bases outside the gene matches: 3. CDR3 region: CASSLGLEADTQYF. The CDR3 DNA reads TGTGCCAGCAGCTTGGGACTAGAGGCAGATACGCAGTATTTT.

This chain connects TRBV19 to TRBJ2-7; D is uncertain. The V gene lost 4 bases and the J gene lost 3 bases, with 4 bases spanning the gap. Germline CDR1 LNHDA, CDR2 SQIVND (reference sequence). This CDR3 spans 11 amino acids. The DNA for the CDR3 is TGTGCCAGTAGTACCCTCTACGAGCAGTACTTC. It translates to CASSTLYEQYF.

This chain links TRBV29-1 with TRBJ2-1; 13 nucleotides align to TRBD2. This CDR3 is 17 amino acids long. V gave up 4 bases and J gave up 4 bases; unmatched junction bases: 10. Looked up from germline, CDR1 is SQVTM and CDR2 is ANQGSEA. The CDR3 nucleotides are TGCAGCGTTGCCCCGGGTTGGACTAGCGGGAGTTACAATGAGCAGTTCTTC. Protein: CSVAPGWTSGSYNEQFF.

Written as DNA, the CDR3 is TGTGCCAGCAGTACGGTAGCGGCCGAAGAGACCCAGTACTTC. This sequence encodes CASSTVAAEETQYF. V is TRBV28 and J is TRBJ2-5, with D possibly matching TRBD2 (6 bases). Germline-derived CDR1 and CDR2 are MDHEN and SYDVKM. This CDR3 spans 14 amino acids. V lost 5 bases to trimming and J lost 3 bases, with 13 bases between them.

Notes on this clone: Other DNA sequences in the same sample also yield this CDR3. The chain couples TRBV20-1 to TRBJ2-5; TRBD1 matches 7 bases. The length of the CDR3 is 11 residues. After removal of 5 bases from V and 4 bases from J, the junction contained 1 base not matched to a gene. Germline CDR1 is DFQATT and CDR2 is SNEGSKA (reference sequence). This CDR3 is CSARQGETQYF. The CDR3 DNA sequence: TGCAGTGCTCGACAGGGAGAGACCCAGTACTTC.

This clone was detected only a few times. The chain is built from TRBV5-1 and TRBJ1-1; D is perhaps TRBD1 (5 bases). The V end was cut by 1 base, the J end by 10 bases, with 17 bases between. This CDR3 region has 14 residues. Germline loops: CDR1 SGHRS, CDR2 YFSETQ. CDR3 protein: CASSLRGEGEGAFF. CDR3 coding DNA: TGCGCCAGCAGCTTGAGAGGGGAGGGAGAAGGAGCTTTCTTT.

The CDR3 DNA follows: TGTGCCAGCAGTTTTTTGGCTAGCGGGAGGGGGGCTGATGAGCAGTTCTTC. Its protein is CASSFLASGRGADEQFF. The chain is built from TRBV28 and TRBJ2-1; the match to TRBD2 covers 12 bases. V shed 3 bases, J shed 8 bases, and the junction held 11 bases outside the gene matches. CDR3 length equals 17 residues. CDR1 is MDHEN and CDR2 is SYDVKM in the germline V gene. Looking up the rest from reference TRBV28 and TRBJ2-1 gives the full variable domain: DVKVTQSSRYLVKRTGEKVFLECVQDMDHENMFWYRQDPGLGLRLIYFSYDVKMKEKGDIPEGYSVSREKKERFSLILESASTNQTSMYLCASSFLASGRGADEQFFGPGTRLTVL.

The chain uses TRBV27 and TRBJ2-3; TRBD2 matches at 8 bases. Germline CDR1 MNHEY, CDR2 SMNVEV (reference sequence). The trim removed 5 bases at V and 5 bases at J, leaving 12 bases unmatched. The CDR3 loop spans 16 amino acids. CDR3 in amino acids: CASSDRSGVGEDTQYF. The CDR3 DNA reads as TGTGCCAGCAGTGACCGTAGCGGGGTCGGGGAAGATACGCAGTATTTT.

The chain uses TRBV19 and TRBJ2-5; TRBD1 matches 10 bases. V dropped 5 bases and J dropped 5; count of bases not matched to a gene: 8. This CDR3 has 15 residues. The germline CDR1 and CDR2 sequences are LNHDA and SQIVND (reference sequence). The CDR3 region is CASSPRRQGAETQYF. Written as DNA, the CDR3 is TGTGCCAGTAGTCCAAGAAGACAGGGGGCGGAGACCCAGTACTTC.

The chain recombines TRBV2 with TRBJ2-7; 9 bases line up with TRBD2. From germline, CDR1 is SNHLY and CDR2 FYNNEI. This CDR3 region has 14 residues. The trim removed 5 bases at V and 5 bases at J, leaving 7 bases unmatched. DNA of the CDR3: TGTGCCAGCAGTCCCCAGGGGACTAGCCACGAGCAGTACTTC. Translation gives CASSPQGTSHEQYF.

The rearrangement uses TRBV18 and TRBJ1-4; D is ambiguous. V was trimmed by 6 bases and J by 5 bases, leaving 13 bases between them. The length of the CDR3 is 14 residues. Per germline, CDR1 KGHSH and CDR2 LQKENI. The CDR3: CASSNPGRNEKLFF. CDR3 bases: TGTGCCAGCTCCAACCCGGGGAGAAATGAAAAACTGTTTTTT.

The rearrangement joins TRBV28 to TRBJ2-7; D might be TRBD1 (6 bases). The CDR3 length is 14 residues. V lost 8 bases and J 4 bases, leaving 18 bases between the germline ends. The germline V gene encodes CDR1 MDHEN and CDR2 SYDVKM. This CDR3 is CASRGFKGGYEQYF. The CDR3 bases are TGTGCCAGCCGAGGGTTTAAAGGGGGATACGAGCAGTACTTC.

In its sample, this clone was seen a few times. The chain uses TRBV13 and TRBJ2-2; 7 nucleotides align to TRBD2. V lost 1 base, J lost 1 base, and 9 bases stayed unmatched. Germline loops: CDR1 PRHDT, CDR2 FYEKMQ (reference sequence). CDR3 length: 18 amino acids. CDR3 DNA: TGTGCCAGCAGCTTAGACGGCGGGAGCCATCGGAACACCGGGGAGCTGTTTTTT. Amino acids: CASSLDGGSHRNTGELFF.

The table lists this clone with a count of one. The genes are TRBV27 and TRBJ2-7, with TRBD2 matching 9 bases. The CDR3 extends over 15 amino acids. V trimming: 0 bases; J trimming: 2 bases; junction bases outside the gene matches: 2. Per the germline V gene, CDR1 is MNHEY and CDR2 is SMNVEV (reference sequence). The CDR3 region is CASSLSAGGPYEQYF. The CDR3 DNA reads TGTGCCAGCAGTTTATCGGCGGGGGGGCCCTACGAGCAGTACTTC.

The chain recombines TRBV4-2 with TRBJ2-6; 7 bases fit TRBD1. This CDR3 is 18 amino acids long. The V segment lost 0 bases and the J segment 4 bases; nucleotides outside the gene matches: 9. Per germline, CDR1 LGHNA and CDR2 YNFKEQ. The CDR3 reads CASSQEGTVGSGANVLTF. In nucleotides, the CDR3 is TGTGCCAGCAGCCAAGAAGGGACAGTAGGATCCGGGGCCAACGTCCTGACTTTC.

This rearrangement joins TRBV2 to TRBJ2-1; the D gene is possibly TRBD2 (6 bases). Germline CDR1 and CDR2: SNHLY and FYNNEI. This CDR3 comprises 11 residues. Trimming pared 8 bases from V and 7 bases from J, leaving 9 bases between. The CDR3 is CASGGSNEQFF. The CDR3 coding sequence is TGTGCCAGCGGAGGGAGTAATGAGCAGTTCTTC.